This TCR beta chain was captured by sequencing in a study of blood T cell repertoires in COVID-19. Study overall: PBMCs, B-cell-depleted T cells, or T cells provided the cDNA or gDNA that made up the material.

This CDR3 spans 15 amino acids. Germline CDR1 and CDR2: SGHRS and YFSETQ. Trimming took 4 bases from V and 6 from J, leaving 17 bases between them. This clone turned up a few times. Per the authors' pipeline: Reference gene primers were amplified, and this amplification served to estimate nucleated cell counts. Measured with immunoSEQ multiplex PCR; TCRdb has only the in-frame clones, and not every one. V and J calls and clone size are as listed in that table; D and trimming were resolved from the DNA. The table lists about 140,000 clones, 79% of them singletons. Sequenced input: peripheral blood. This chain links TRBV5-1 with TRBJ2-1; the D is unclear. This TCR was sampled from a man between 60 and 75 years old with acute or convalescent COVID-19. The DNA for the CDR3 is TGCGCCAGCAGCCCCCAGGTCCTGATACTCAATGAGCAGTTCTTC. This codes for CASSPQVLILNEQFF.